Each of the 16 T cell receptor beta chains below was sequenced from the same sample in a study of blood T cell repertoires in COVID-19. Repertoires were generated with immunoSEQ multiplex PCR, while TCRdb's copy carries only in-frame clones and drops some. The sample lists 30,000 to 45,000 clones; roughly 90% were seen once. The specimen sequenced was peripheral blood. These TCRs come from a human donor in a cohort sampled during active COVID-19.

This clone has just one count. Other DNA sequences in this sample translate to the same CDR3. The chain joins TRBV5-1 to TRBJ1-3, with a possible D match to TRBD1 (5 bases). The germline CDR1 and CDR2 sequences are SGHRS and YFSETQ. V dropped 0 bases and J dropped 0 bases, with 7 bases sitting between them. The CDR3 spans 15 residues. DNA for the CDR3: TGCGCCAGCAGCTTGGAAAGGGGCTCTGGAAACACCATATATTTT. It encodes CASSLERGSGNTIYF. The variable domain in full, completed from reference TRBV5-1 and TRBJ1-3, reads KAGVTQTPRYLIKTRGQQVTLSCSPISGHRSVSWYQQTPGQGLQFLFEYFSETQRNKGNFPGRFSGRQFSNSRSEMNVSTLELGDSALYLCASSLERGSGNTIYFGEGSWLTVV.

This chain uses TRBV9 with TRBJ2-5; D is uncertain. The CDR3 is 15 residues long. Germline CDR1 is SGDLS and CDR2 is YYNGEE. Trimming shortened V by 0 bases and J by 2 bases, and 11 bases separated the two germline ends. The CDR3 here is CASSVGDLPQETQYF. The CDR3 region has the DNA TGTGCCAGCAGCGTAGGAGACTTGCCTCAAGAGACCCAGTACTTC.

The rearrangement uses TRBV6-1 and TRBJ2-7, with 11 bases that match TRBD2. The trim removed 3 bases at V and 4 bases at J, leaving 2 bases unmatched. The CDR3 length is 14 residues. The germline CDR1 and CDR2 sequences are MNHNS and SASEGT. The CDR3 is CASSETSGAYEQYF. The CDR3, as DNA: TGTGCCAGCAGTGAGACTAGCGGGGCATACGAGCAGTACTTC.

The J gene is TRBJ1-2, the V gene TRBV12-3 or TRBV12-4, with TRBD1 matching 7 bases. CDR3 length: 11 amino acids. J was trimmed by 11 bases and V by 6 bases; bases with no gene match: 6. CDR3 residues: CASSKMDRYTF. Written as DNA, the CDR3 is TGTGCCAGCAGCAAAATGGACAGGTACACCTTC.

V gene TRBV19 combines with J gene TRBJ1-5; a possible D gene is TRBD1 (6 bases). The CDR3 contains 15 residues. Germline lookup yields CDR1 LNHDA and CDR2 SQIVND (reference sequence). The germline V and J ends were trimmed by 0 bases and 6 bases, with 12 bases remaining between them. CDR3 DNA sequence: TGTGCCAGTAGTATAGAATCAGGGGACCGTCAGCCCCAGCATTTT. This sequence encodes CASSIESGDRQPQHF.

This chain links TRBV7-2 with TRBJ1-2, with D possibly being TRBD1 (6 bases). Trimming stripped 5 bases from V and 4 bases from J, with 17 bases between. The CDR3 extends over 15 amino acids. The germline V gene has CDR1 SGHTA and CDR2 FQGNSA. CDR3 in DNA: TGTGCCAGCAGCCCGAGCGGGGGGCAAATCTATGGCTACACCTTC. Translation: CASSPSGGQIYGYTF.

The chain is built from TRBV28 and TRBJ2-2, with TRBD2 identical over 14 bases. The germline V gene has CDR1 MDHEN and CDR2 SYDVKM. The CDR3 is 15 amino acids. V trimming: 5 bases; J trimming: 6 bases; junction bases outside the gene matches: 2. The CDR3 loop is CASSKTSGRAGELFF. For the CDR3, the DNA is TGTGCCAGCAGTAAGACTAGCGGGAGGGCCGGGGAGCTGTTTTTT.

The genes are TRBV5-1 and TRBJ2-1, with 9 positions matching TRBD2. J was trimmed by 2 bases and V by 2 bases; bases with no gene match: 2. The CDR3 covers 15 residues. Per germline, CDR1 SGHRS and CDR2 YFSETQ. The CDR3 coding sequence is TGCGCCAGCAGCTTCGGCGGGGGGGCCTACAATGAGCAGTTCTTC. Translating gives CASSFGGGAYNEQFF.

This sequence joins TRBV11-2 and TRBJ1-3; the D gene is possibly TRBD1 (5 bases). CDR3 length: 15 amino acids. V was trimmed by 4 bases and J by 0 bases, leaving 10 bases between them. The V gene's germline CDR1 is SGHAT and CDR2 FQNNGV. The CDR3 protein is CASSSDTFSGNTIYF. As DNA, the CDR3 is TGTGCCAGCAGCTCGGACACCTTCTCTGGAAACACCATATATTTT.

This chain links TRBV19 with TRBJ2-6; TRBD1 matches 7 bases. J was trimmed by 0 bases and V by 5 bases; bases with no gene match: 10. Per the germline V gene, CDR1 is LNHDA and CDR2 is SQIVND (reference sequence). The CDR3 consists of 18 residues. CDR3 DNA: TGTGCCAGTAGTCTCCGGGACAGCCGTACCTCTGGGGCCAACGTCCTGACTTTC. Protein: CASSLRDSRTSGANVLTF.

The V and J genes are TRBV30 and TRBJ2-2; tentatively, D is TRBD2 (7 bases). Trimming removed 5 bases from V and 5 bases from J, with 18 bases in between. This CDR3 comprises 15 residues. Germline V gene lookup returns CDR1 GTSNPN and CDR2 SVGIG (reference sequence). CDR3 DNA sequence: TGTGCCTGGTACCTAGGGGGGGGTGTTACCGGGGAGCTGTTTTTT. Translated, it gives CAWYLGGGVTGELFF.

The chain employs TRBV11-3 and TRBJ2-2, with TRBD2 identical over 9 bases. CDR3 size: 16 residues. V lost 2 bases, J lost 7 bases, and 8 bases stayed unmatched. Germline lookup yields CDR1 SGHNT and CDR2 YENEEA. The CDR3 loop reads CASSLSSGSVGGELFF. The CDR3 region has the DNA TGTGCCAGCAGCTTAAGTAGCGGGAGCGTCGGCGGGGAGCTGTTTTTT.

This clone was recorded once. The rearrangement uses TRBV2 and TRBJ1-3; TRBD1 matches 9 bases. Losses at the gene ends were 7 bases for V and 0 bases for J; bases not matched to a gene: 7. CDR1 and CDR2 (germline): SNHLY, FYNNEI. The CDR3 contains 16 residues. CDR3 region: CASKVDRGISGNTIYF. CDR3 nucleotide sequence: TGTGCCAGCAAGGTGGACAGGGGCATCTCTGGAAACACCATATATTTT.

J is TRBJ2-3 and V is TRBV29-1, with TRBD1 matching 8 bases. Germline lookup yields CDR1 SQVTM and CDR2 ANQGSEA. V shed 3 bases and J 0 bases; nucleotides not matched to a gene: 2. This CDR3 is built from 14 residues. CDR3: CSVEGTGSTDTQYF. CDR3 bases: TGCAGCGTTGAGGGGACAGGTAGCACAGATACGCAGTATTTT.

This chain connects TRBV10-3 to TRBJ2-5, with a tentative D call TRBD2 (6 bases). V was clipped by 4 bases and J by 5 bases, with 8 bases between them. Germline loops: CDR1 ENHRY, CDR2 SYGVKD. The CDR3 is 12 residues long. The CDR3 DNA sequence: TGTGCCATCAGTGGGGCGGGGGAGACCCAGTACTTC. This gives the protein CAISGAGETQYF.

This clone was detected once. The chain employs TRBV2 and TRBJ2-3, with 10 bases aligning to TRBD1. Trimming at V came to 8 bases and at J to 7 bases, leaving 12 bases not matched to a gene. The CDR3 has 15 residues. Germline CDR1 SNHLY, CDR2 FYNNEI. The chain's CDR3 is CASSSSGTGAHTQYF. The CDR3 DNA reads TGTGCCAGCTCATCGTCCGGGACAGGGGCCCATACGCAGTATTTT.